The clone carrying this T cell receptor beta chain is a singleton in its sample. The data are from a study of CD8 T cells in Susac syndrome. The germline V and J ends were trimmed by 5 bases and 2 bases, with 15 bases remaining between them. Germline CDR1 reads MNHNS; CDR2 reads SASEGT. The CDR3 loop spans 16 amino acids. FACS enriched CD8+ TEMRA cells, while bulk CD8+ and CD4+ were negatively isolated. RNA in amounts of about 0.45 to 1 ug was reverse transcribed with random hexamers. Amplification of TCR beta CDR3 by immunoSEQ multiplex PCR spanned 54 Vbeta and 13 Jbeta. In TCRdb, the immunoSEQ multiplex PCR reads were re-called with MiXCR into one record per CDR3 protein. In the table there are 250,000 or so distinct CDR3 sequences, just over 90% of which are singletons.

Source material: CD4+ T cells from PBMCs. This rearrangement joins TRBV6-1 to TRBJ2-2, with D uncertain. This TCR derives from a human donor with multiple sclerosis. CDR3 amino acids: CASSKFTGSNTGELFF. As DNA, the CDR3 is TGTGCCAGCAGTAAGTTCACTGGTTCAAACACCGGGGAGCTGTTTTTT.